A single sample is the source of the 7 T cell receptor beta chains below, sequenced in a study of blood T cells in healthy people across ages. Alongside a J-beta primer mix, a sample-barcoded 5' primer served in a second PCR lasting roughly 6 to 11 cycles. Each CDR3 protein gets one entry after TCRdb re-called the 5' RACE reads with MiXCR. The top ten clones hold roughly a tenth of a sample with about 930,000 distinct CDR3 sequences, about 29% of them seen once. The same data also contributed to another study, on T cells of mothers and their children.

Sequences were obtained from blood. The receptor set was obtained from a woman between 35 and 50 years old in good health.

This clonotype was picked up a small number of times. Sequence at one end of the junction differs from germline and may be a read error. The V gene is TRBV20-1, the J gene TRBJ2-1; 9 bases match TRBD2. The CDR3 sequence is 15 residues long. Germline CDR1 is DFQATT and CDR2 is SNEGSKA (reference sequence). DNA for the CDR3: TGCAGTGCTGGAGAGGCTAGCGGGGCCGACAATGAGCAGTTCTTC. It yields the protein CSAGEASGADNEQFF.

This clonotype was picked up many times. The genes are TRBV6-5 and TRBJ1-2, with 8 bases aligning to TRBD1. This CDR3 contains 14 residues. The V gene end was trimmed by 2 bases and the J gene end by 4 bases; junction bases not matched to a gene: 3. Germline V gene sequence: CDR1 MNHEY, CDR2 SVGAGI. The CDR3 spells CASSYRRGLYGYTF. CDR3 nucleotides: TGTGCCAGCAGTTACCGCAGGGGGCTCTATGGCTACACCTTC.

This clonotype appeared a few times. This sequence joins TRBV20-1 and TRBJ2-1; D might be TRBD2 (5 bases). CDR1 and CDR2 from the germline V gene are DFQATT and SNEGSKA (reference sequence). The V gene lost 2 bases and the J gene lost 7 bases, with 12 bases spanning the gap. CDR3 length: 13 amino acids. The CDR3 protein is CSARTGMRNEQFF. Written as DNA, the CDR3 is TGCAGTGCTAGAACGGGGATGCGGAATGAGCAGTTCTTC.

This clonotype was counted only a few times. The chain couples TRBV3-1 to TRBJ2-7; D uncertain. The germline V and J ends were trimmed by 4 bases and 3 bases, with 16 bases remaining between them. Per the germline V gene, CDR1 is LGHDT and CDR2 is YNNKEL (reference sequence). The length of the CDR3 is 15 residues. The CDR3 nucleotides read TGTGCCAGCAGCCCACGACGGATTGGCCACTACGAGCAGTACTTC. Protein: CASSPRRIGHYEQYF.

This clonotype was recorded at least ten times. This rearrangement joins TRBV7-9 to TRBJ2-7; 7 positions agree with TRBD1. Germline V CDR1 and CDR2: SEHNR, FQNEAQ (reference sequence). Germline trimming cut 5 bases from V and 5 bases from J; bases unmatched to any gene: 3. The CDR3 is 12 residues long. CDR3 region: CASSIDRDEQYF. CDR3 bases: TGTGCCAGCAGCATCGACAGGGACGAGCAGTACTTC.

This clonotype was detected only a few times. The CDR3 DNA is TGTGCCAGCAGTCTCCGGACAGGGCTTAATGAAAAACTGTTTTTT. Amino acid sequence: CASSLRTGLNEKLFF. The chain has TRBV2 and TRBJ1-4; 8 bases map to TRBD1. The CDR3 consists of 15 residues. Germline V gene lookup returns CDR1 SNHLY and CDR2 FYNNEI. V dropped 5 bases and J dropped 4; count of bases not matched to a gene: 6.

This clonotype was counted only a few times. One junction end does not reproduce the germline sequence, and a read error may be involved. The V and J genes are TRBV7-7 and TRBJ2-1; D might be TRBD1 or TRBD2, each matching 6 bases. Germline values: CDR1 SSHAT, CDR2 FNYEAQ (reference sequence). CDR3 length: 15 residues. The CDR3 spells CASSFRRGPYNEQFF. CDR3 bases: TGTGCTAGCAGCTTTCGACGGGGGCCCTACAATGAGCAGTTCTTC.